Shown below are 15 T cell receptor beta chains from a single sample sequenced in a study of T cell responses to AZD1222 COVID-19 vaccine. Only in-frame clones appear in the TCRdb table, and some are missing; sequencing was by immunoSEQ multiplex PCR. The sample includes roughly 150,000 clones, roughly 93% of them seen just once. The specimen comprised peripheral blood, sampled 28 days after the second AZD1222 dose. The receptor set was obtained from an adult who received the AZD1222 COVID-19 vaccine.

CDR3 region: CASSPETGGPQETQYF. CDR3 nucleotides: TGCGCCAGCAGCCCGGAGACGGGGGGACCGCAAGAGACCCAGTACTTC. The chain couples TRBV4-1 to TRBJ2-5; 7 bases align to TRBD2. The CDR3 is 16 residues long. Looked up from germline, CDR1 is MGHRA and CDR2 is YSYEKL. The V segment lost 4 bases and the J segment 2 bases; nucleotides outside the gene matches: 10.

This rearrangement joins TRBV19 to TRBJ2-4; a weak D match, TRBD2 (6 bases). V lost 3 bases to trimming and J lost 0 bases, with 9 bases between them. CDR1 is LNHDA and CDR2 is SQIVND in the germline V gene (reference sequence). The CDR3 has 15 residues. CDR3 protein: CASSMEGVAKNIQYF. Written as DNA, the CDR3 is TGTGCCAGTAGTATGGAGGGAGTAGCCAAAAACATTCAGTACTTC.

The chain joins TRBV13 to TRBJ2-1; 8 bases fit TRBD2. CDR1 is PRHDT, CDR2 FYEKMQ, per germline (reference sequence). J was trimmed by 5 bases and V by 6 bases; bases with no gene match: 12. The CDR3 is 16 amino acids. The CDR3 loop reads CASSSTSGGKNNEQFF. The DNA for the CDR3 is TGTGCCAGCAGTTCTACCTCGGGGGGGAAGAACAATGAGCAGTTCTTC.

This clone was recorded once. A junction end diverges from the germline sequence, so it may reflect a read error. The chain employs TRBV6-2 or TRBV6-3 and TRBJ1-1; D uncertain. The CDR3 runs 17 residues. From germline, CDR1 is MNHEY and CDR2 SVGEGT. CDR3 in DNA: TGTGCCAGCAGCTCCTCCTACACCTTCCTAAACAACAATGAAGCTTTCTTT. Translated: CASSSSYTFLNNNEAFF.

CDR3: CASSTRQSQGVLYGYTF. CDR3 nucleotide sequence: TGTGCCAGCAGCACCCGTCAGTCTCAGGGGGTTCTCTATGGCTACACCTTC. The chain has TRBV4-2 and TRBJ1-2, with 7 nucleotides matching TRBD1. The CDR3 is 17 residues long. V lost 5 bases and J lost 4; bases outside the gene matches: 16. CDR1 is LGHNA, CDR2 YNFKEQ, per germline.

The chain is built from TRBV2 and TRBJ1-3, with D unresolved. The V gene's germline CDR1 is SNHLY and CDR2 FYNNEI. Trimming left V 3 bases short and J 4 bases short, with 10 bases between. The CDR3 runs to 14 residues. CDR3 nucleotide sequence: TGTGCCAGCAGTGACGGCCCAGGAGGAAACACCATATATTTT. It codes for CASSDGPGGNTIYF.

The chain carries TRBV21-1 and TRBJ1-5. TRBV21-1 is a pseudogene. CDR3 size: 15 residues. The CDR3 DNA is TGTGCCAGCAGTCCTCGCCCCAGCGGTGGTCAGCCCCAGCATTTT. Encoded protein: CASSPRPSGGQPQHF.

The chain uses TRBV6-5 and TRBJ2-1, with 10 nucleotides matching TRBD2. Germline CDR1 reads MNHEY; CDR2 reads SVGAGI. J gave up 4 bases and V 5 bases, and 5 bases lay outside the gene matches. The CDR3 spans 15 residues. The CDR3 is CASSLLAGEYNEQFF. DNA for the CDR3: TGTGCCAGCAGTCTCCTAGCGGGGGAATACAATGAGCAGTTCTTC.

In DNA, the CDR3 is TGCAGCGCCCGTTCGTCTGATCTCGAGCAGTTCTTC. Encoded protein: CSARSSDLEQFF. This sequence joins TRBV29-1 and TRBJ2-1; D remains ambiguous. This CDR3 spans 12 amino acids. CDR1 SQVTM and CDR2 ANQGSEA come from the germline V gene. The V and J ends lost 7 bases and 10 bases respectively, with 17 bases between them.

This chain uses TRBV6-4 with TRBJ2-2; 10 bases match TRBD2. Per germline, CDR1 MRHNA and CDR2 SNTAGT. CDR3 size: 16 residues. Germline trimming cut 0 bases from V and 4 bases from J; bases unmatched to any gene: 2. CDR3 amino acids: CASSDSKREGTGELFF. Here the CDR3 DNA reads TGTGCCAGCAGTGACTCGAAGCGGGAGGGCACCGGGGAGCTGTTTTTT.

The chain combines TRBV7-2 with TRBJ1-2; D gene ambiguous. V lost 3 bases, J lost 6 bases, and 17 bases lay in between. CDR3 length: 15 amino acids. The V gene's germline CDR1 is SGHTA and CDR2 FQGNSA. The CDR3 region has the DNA TGTGCCAGCAGCTTGGCAGCCGGAAGGAGGGATGGCTACACCTTC. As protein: CASSLAAGRRDGYTF.

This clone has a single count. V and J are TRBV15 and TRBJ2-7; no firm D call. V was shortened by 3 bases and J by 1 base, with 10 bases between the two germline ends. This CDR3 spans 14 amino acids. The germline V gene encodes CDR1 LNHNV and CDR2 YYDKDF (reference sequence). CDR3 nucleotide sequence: TGTGCCACCAGCAGTAGGGCAGGTTCCTACGAGCAGTACTTC. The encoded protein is CATSSRAGSYEQYF.

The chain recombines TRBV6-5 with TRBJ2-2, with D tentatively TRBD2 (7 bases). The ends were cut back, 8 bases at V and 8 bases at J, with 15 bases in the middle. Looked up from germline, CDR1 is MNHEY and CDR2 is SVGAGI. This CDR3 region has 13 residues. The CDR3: CASGSGGAGELFF. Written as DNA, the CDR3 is TGTGCCAGCGGCTCGGGGGGCGCGGGGGAGCTGTTTTTT.

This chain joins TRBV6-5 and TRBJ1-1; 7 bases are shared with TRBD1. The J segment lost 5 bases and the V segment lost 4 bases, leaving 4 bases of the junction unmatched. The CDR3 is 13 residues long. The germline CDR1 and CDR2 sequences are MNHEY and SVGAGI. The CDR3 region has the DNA TGTGCCAGCAGTTCTACAGGGGCTACTGAAGCTTTCTTT. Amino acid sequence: CASSSTGATEAFF.

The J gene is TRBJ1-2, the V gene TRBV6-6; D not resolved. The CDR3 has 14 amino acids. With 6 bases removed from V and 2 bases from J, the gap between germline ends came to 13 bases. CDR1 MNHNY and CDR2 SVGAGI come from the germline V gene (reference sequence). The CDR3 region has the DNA TGTGCCAGCAGGCACGGGAGGGAAAACTATGGCTACACCTTC. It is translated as CASRHGRENYGYTF.